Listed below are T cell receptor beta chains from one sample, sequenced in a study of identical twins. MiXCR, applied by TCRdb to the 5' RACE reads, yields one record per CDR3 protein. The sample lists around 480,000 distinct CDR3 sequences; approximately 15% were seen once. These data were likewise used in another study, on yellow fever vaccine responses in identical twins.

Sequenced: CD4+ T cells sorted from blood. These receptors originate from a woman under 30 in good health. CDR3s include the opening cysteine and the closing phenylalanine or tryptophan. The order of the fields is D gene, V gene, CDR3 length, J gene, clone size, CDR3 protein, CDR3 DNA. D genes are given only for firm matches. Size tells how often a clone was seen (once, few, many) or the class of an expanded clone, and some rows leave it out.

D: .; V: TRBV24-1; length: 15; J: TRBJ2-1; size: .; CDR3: CATSAWGTQGGEQFF; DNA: TGTGCCACCAGTGCCTGGGGGACGCAGGGAGGAGAGCAGTTCTTC
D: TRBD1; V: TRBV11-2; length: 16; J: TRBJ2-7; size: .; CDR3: CASSFRWDRVTYEQYF; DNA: TGTGCCAGCAGCTTCAGATGGGACAGGGTCACCTACGAGCAGTACTTC
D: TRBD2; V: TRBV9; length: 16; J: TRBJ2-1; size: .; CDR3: CASSAASGGGYNEQFF; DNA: TGTGCCAGCAGCGCCGCTAGCGGGGGGGGGTACAATGAGCAGTTCTTC
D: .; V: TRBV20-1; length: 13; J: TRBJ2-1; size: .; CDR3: CSHRSYGRNEQFF; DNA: TGCAGTCACCGCTCTTACGGTCGTAATGAGCAGTTCTTC
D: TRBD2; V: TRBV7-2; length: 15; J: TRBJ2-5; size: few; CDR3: CASSPGRASQETQYF; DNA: TGTGCCAGCAGCCCAGGGAGGGCCTCCCAAGAGACCCAGTACTTC
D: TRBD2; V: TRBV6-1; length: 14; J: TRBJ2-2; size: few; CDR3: CASGRALDTGELFF; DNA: TGTGCCAGCGGGAGGGCCCTTGACACCGGGGAGCTGTTTTTT
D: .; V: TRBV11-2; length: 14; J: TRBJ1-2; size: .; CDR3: CASSRSQNNYGYTF; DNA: TGTGCCAGCAGCCGCTCTCAGAACAACTATGGCTACACCTTC
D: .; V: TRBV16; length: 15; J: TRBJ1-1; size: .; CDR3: CASSYGGMVNTEAFF; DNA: TGTGCCAGCAGTTACGGGGGGATGGTGAACACTGAAGCTTTCTTT
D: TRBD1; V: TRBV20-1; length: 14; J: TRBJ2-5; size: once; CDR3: CSTNFRDSQETQYF; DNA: TGCAGTACGAATTTCCGGGACAGCCAAGAGACCCAGTACTTC
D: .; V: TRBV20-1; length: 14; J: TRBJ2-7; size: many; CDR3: CSASPPGRGREQYF; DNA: TGCAGTGCTAGTCCCCCGGGCAGGGGACGCGAGCAGTACTTC
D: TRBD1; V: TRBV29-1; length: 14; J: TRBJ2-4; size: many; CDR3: CSAGTGTGKNIQYF; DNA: TGCAGCGCTGGGACAGGGACGGGCAAAAACATTCAGTACTTC
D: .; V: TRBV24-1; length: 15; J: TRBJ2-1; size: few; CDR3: CATSDPGRVYNEQFF; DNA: TGTGCCACCAGTGATCCGGGTAGGGTATACAATGAGCAGTTCTTC
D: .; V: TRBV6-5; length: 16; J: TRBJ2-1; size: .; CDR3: CASSYGRANSYNEQFF; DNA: TGTGCCAGCAGTTACGGAAGGGCGAACTCCTACAATGAGCAGTTCTTC
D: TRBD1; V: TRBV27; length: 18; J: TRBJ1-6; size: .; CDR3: CASSLRQGTSSYNSPLHF; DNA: TGTGCCAGCAGTCTTCGACAGGGCACGAGCTCCTATAATTCACCCCTCCACTTT
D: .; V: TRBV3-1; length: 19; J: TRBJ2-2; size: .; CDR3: CASSQVPLTWVAHTGELFF; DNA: TGTGCCAGCAGCCAAGTTCCCCTGACCTGGGTAGCCCACACCGGGGAGCTGTTTTTT
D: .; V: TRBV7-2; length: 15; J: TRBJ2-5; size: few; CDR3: CASSPDSSVAETQYF; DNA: TGTGCCAGCAGCCCCGACAGCTCCGTCGCAGAGACCCAGTACTTC
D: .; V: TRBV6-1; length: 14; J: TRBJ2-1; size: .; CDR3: CASSVYSIYNEQFF; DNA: TGTGCCAGCAGCGTATACTCTATTTACAATGAGCAGTTCTTC
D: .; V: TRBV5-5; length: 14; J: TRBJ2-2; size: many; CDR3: CASSRITNTGELFF; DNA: TGTGCCAGCAGCCGAATTACAAACACCGGGGAGCTGTTTTTT
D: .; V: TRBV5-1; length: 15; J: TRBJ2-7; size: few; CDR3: CASSLLAGQGHEQYF; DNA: TGCGCCAGCAGCTTGCTGGCAGGGCAAGGCCACGAGCAGTACTTC
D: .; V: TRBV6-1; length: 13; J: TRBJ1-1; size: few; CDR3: CASSEGQFTEAFF; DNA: TGTGCCAGCAGTGAAGGACAGTTCACTGAAGCTTTCTTT
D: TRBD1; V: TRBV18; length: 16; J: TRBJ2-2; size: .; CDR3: CASSLTGGGNTGELFF; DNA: TGTGCCAGCTCGCTTACAGGGGGCGGCAACACCGGGGAGCTGTTTTTT
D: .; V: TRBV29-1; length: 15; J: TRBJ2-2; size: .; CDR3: CSVGQVSGNTGELFF; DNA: TGCAGCGTTGGACAGGTCTCGGGGAACACCGGGGAGCTGTTTTTT
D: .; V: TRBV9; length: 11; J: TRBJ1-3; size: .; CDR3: CASSVGNTIYF; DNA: TGTGCCAGCAGCGTTGGAAACACCATATATTTT
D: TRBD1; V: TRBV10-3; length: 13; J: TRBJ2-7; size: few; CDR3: CAISGTVSYEQYF; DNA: TGTGCCATCTCGGGGACAGTCTCCTACGAGCAGTACTTC
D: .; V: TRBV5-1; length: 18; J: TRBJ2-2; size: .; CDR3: CASSLVVGGASYAGELFF; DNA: TGCGCCAGCAGCTTGGTTGTGGGCGGGGCAAGCTACGCCGGGGAGCTGTTTTTT
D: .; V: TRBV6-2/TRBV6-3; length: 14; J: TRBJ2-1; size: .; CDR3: CASSYPQTDNEQFF; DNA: TGTGCCAGCAGTTATCCCCAGACAGACAATGAGCAGTTCTTC
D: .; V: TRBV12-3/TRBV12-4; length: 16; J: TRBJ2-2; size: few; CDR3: CASSLGWGTDIGELFF; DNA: TGTGCCAGCAGTCTCGGTTGGGGAACAGATATCGGGGAGCTGTTTTTT
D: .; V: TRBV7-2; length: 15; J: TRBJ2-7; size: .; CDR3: CASSEGPGSSYEQYF; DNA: TGTGCCAGCAGCGAGGGACCCGGAAGCTCCTACGAGCAGTACTTC
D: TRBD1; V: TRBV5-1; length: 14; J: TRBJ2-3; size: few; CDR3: CASTDRDRADTQYF; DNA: TGCGCCAGCACCGACCGGGACAGGGCCGATACGCAGTATTTT
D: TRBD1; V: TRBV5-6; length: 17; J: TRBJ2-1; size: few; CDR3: CASSQPRDRGSYNEQFF; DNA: TGTGCCAGCAGCCAGCCCCGTGACAGGGGCTCCTACAATGAGCAGTTCTTC